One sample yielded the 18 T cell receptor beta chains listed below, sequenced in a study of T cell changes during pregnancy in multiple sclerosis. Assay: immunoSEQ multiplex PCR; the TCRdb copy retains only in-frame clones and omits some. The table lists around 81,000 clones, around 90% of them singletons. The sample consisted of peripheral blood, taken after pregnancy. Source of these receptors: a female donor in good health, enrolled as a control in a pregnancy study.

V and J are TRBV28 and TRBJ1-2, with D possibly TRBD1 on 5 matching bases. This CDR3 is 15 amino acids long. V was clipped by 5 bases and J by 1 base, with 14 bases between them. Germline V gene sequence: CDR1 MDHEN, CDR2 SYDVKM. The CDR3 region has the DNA TGTGCCAGCAGTCCTGCGACAGACCTTAACTATGGCTACACCTTC. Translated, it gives CASSPATDLNYGYTF.

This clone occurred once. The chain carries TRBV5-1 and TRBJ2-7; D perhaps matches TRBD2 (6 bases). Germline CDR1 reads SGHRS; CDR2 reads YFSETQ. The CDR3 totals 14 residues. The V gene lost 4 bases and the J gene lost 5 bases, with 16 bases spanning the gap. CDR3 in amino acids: CASSRATSMNEQYF. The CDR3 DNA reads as TGCGCCAGCAGCCGTGCGACTAGTATGAACGAGCAGTACTTC.

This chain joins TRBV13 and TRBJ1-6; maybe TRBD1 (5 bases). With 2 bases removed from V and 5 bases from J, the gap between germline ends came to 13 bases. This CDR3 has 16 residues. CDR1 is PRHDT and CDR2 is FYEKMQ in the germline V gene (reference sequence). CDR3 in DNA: TGTGCCAGCAGCTTACCCAGCCCCAGGGATAATTCACCCCTCCACTTT. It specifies CASSLPSPRDNSPLHF.

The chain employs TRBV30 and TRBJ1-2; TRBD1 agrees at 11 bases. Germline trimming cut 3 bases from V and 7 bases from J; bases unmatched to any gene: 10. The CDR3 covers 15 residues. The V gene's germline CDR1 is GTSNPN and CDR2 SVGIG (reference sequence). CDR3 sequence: CAWSKKDRGHGGYTF. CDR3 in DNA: TGTGCCTGGAGCAAAAAGGACAGGGGGCATGGTGGCTACACCTTC.

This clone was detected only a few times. CDR3 region: CASSQGQFNQPQHF. DNA of the CDR3: TGTGCCAGCAGCCAAGGACAGTTTAATCAGCCCCAGCATTTT. The chain joins TRBV11-2 to TRBJ1-5; D may be TRBD1 (6 bases). Germline lookup yields CDR1 SGHAT and CDR2 FQNNGV. The V end was cut by 5 bases, the J end by 4 bases, with 12 bases between. This CDR3 region has 14 residues.

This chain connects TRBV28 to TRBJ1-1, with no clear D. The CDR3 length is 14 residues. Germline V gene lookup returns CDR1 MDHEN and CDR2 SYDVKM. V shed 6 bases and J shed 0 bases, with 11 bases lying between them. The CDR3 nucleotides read TGTGCCAGCAGCGGGTTTCCTATGAACACTGAAGCTTTCTTT. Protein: CASSGFPMNTEAFF.

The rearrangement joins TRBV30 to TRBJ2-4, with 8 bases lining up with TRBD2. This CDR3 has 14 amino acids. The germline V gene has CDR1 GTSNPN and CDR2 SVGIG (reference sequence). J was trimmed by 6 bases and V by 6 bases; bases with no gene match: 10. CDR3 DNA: TGTGCCTGCCGGACGGGGGGGCGGAGAAACATTCAGTACTTC. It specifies CACRTGGRRNIQYF.

CDR3 in amino acids: CASSFHRRTDSNYEQYF. The CDR3 DNA is TGTGCCAGCAGTTTCCACCGCCGGACAGACAGCAACTACGAGCAGTACTTC. This chain joins TRBV28 and TRBJ2-7; possibly TRBD1 for D (6 bases). Trimming removed 3 bases at V and 3 bases at J, with 21 bases between. The CDR3 sequence is 17 residues long. Germline loops: CDR1 MDHEN, CDR2 SYDVKM. Variable domain in full (rest from reference TRBV28 and TRBJ2-7): DVKVTQSSRYLVKRTGEKVFLECVQDMDHENMFWYRQDPGLGLRLIYFSYDVKMKEKGDIPEGYSVSREKKERFSLILESASTNQTSMYLCASSFHRRTDSNYEQYFGPGTRLTVT.

This chain's CDR3 is CASSAPGLNTEAFF. The DNA for the CDR3 is TGTGCCAGTAGTGCGCCAGGCCTGAACACTGAAGCTTTCTTT. The chain is built from TRBV19 and TRBJ1-1, with D uncertain. Germline values: CDR1 LNHDA, CDR2 SQIVND (reference sequence). The CDR3 totals 14 residues. V dropped 5 bases and J dropped 0 bases, with 10 bases sitting between them.

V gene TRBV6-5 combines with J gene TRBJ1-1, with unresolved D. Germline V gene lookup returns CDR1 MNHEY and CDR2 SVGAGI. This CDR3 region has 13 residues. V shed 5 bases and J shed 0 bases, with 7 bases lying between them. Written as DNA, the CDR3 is TGTGCCAGCAGTCCCGGGTTGAACACTGAAGCTTTCTTT. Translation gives CASSPGLNTEAFF.

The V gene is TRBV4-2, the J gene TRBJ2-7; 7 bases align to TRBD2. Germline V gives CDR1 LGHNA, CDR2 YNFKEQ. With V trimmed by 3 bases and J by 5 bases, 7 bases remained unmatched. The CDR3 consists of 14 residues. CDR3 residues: CASSHKEGGDEQYF. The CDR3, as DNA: TGTGCCAGCAGCCATAAAGAGGGAGGGGACGAGCAGTACTTC.

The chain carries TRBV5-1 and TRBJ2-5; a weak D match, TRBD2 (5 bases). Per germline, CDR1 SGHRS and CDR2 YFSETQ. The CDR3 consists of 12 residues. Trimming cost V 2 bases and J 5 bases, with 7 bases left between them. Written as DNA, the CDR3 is TGCGCCAGCAGCTTTGAGCGGGAGACCCAGTACTTC. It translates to CASSFERETQYF.

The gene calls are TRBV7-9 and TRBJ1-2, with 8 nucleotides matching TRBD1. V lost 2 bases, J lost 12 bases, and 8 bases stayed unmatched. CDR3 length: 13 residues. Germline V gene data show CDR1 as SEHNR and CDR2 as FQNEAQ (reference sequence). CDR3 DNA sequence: TGTGCCAGCAGCTTAAATGGACAGGGTAGCCACACCTTC. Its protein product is CASSLNGQGSHTF.

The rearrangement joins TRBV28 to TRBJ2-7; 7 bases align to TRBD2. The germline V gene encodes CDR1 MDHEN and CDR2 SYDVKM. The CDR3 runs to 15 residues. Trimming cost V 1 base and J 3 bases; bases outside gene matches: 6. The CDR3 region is CASSLSPGTNYEQYF. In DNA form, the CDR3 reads TGTGCCAGCAGTTTATCCCCCGGGACTAACTACGAGCAGTACTTC.

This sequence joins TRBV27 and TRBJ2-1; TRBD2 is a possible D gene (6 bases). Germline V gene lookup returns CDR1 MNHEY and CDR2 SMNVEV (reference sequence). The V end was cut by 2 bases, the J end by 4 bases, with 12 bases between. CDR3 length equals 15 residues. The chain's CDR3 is CASSLGSSAYNEQFF. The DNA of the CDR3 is TGTGCCAGCAGTTTAGGGTCTAGCGCGTACAATGAGCAGTTCTTC.

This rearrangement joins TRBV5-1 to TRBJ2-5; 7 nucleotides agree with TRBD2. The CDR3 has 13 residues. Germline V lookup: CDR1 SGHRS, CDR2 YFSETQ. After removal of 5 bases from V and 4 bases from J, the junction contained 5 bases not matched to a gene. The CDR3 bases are TGCGCCAGCAGTCCGGGGGGAGTAGAGACCCAGTACTTC. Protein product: CASSPGGVETQYF.

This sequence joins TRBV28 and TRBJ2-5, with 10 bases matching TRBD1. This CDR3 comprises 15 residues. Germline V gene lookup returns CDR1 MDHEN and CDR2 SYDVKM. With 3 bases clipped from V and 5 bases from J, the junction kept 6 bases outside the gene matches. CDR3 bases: TGTGCCAGCAGTTTCGGACAGGGGGTGCGCGAGACCCAGTACTTC. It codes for CASSFGQGVRETQYF.

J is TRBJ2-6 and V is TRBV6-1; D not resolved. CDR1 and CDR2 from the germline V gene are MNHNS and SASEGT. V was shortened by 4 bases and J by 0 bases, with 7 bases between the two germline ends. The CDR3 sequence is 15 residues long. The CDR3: CASSGTDSGANVLTF. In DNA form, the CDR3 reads TGTGCCAGCAGTGGTACTGACTCTGGGGCCAACGTCCTGACTTTC.